This T cell receptor beta chain appears in the sequencing data of a study of cytomegalovirus exposure and HLA in healthy donors. It was with 60 Vbeta and 13 Jbeta primers that the PCR ran. Sequenced by immunoSEQ multiplex PCR; TCRdb stores in-frame clones only, minus some. The table records about 200,000 clones, 9.5% to 15% of them present only once. Despite likely unrecorded immune exposures, the donors were nominally healthy at the time of sampling. The CDR3 is made up of 13 amino acids. Germline-derived CDR1 and CDR2 are LNHDA and SQIVND (reference sequence). Deletions cut 6 bases from V and 4 bases from J, with 9 bases between.

Material: PBMCs. The receptor was derived from a man over 45 in good health and CMV-seropositive. The chain couples TRBV19 to TRBJ1-4, with a weak D call TRBD1 (6 bases). In DNA form, the CDR3 reads TGTGCCAGTAGACCCAGGGGTAATGAAAAACTGTTTTTT. Translating it yields CASRPRGNEKLFF.